A single sample is the source of the 6 T cell receptor beta chains below, sequenced in a study of T cell responses to AZD1222 COVID-19 vaccine. The method was immunoSEQ multiplex PCR; TCRdb's version includes in-frame clones alone and lacks a portion of them. The data contain roughly 140,000 clones, about 93% of them singletons. The specimen was peripheral blood, collected on day 0 of AZD1222 vaccination. The source is an adult in good health.

The J gene is TRBJ2-5, the V gene TRBV11-1; 10 nucleotides match TRBD2. The CDR3 sequence is 15 residues long. The ends lost 6 bases at V and 1 base at J; junction bases unmatched: 5. The V gene's germline CDR1 is SGHAT and CDR2 FQDESV (reference sequence). Here the CDR3 DNA reads TGTGCCAGCAGACAGCGGGAGGGCCCCCAAGAGACCCAGTACTTC. Its translation is CASRQREGPQETQYF.

The chain recombines TRBV10-3 with TRBJ1-2; 10 bases map to TRBD1. Germline V gene lookup returns CDR1 ENHRY and CDR2 SYGVKD. The CDR3 totals 14 residues. Unmatched junction bases numbered 2, after V lost 5 bases and J lost 2 bases. The CDR3 region is CAISLGQGNYGYTF. Written as DNA, the CDR3 is TGTGCCATCAGTTTGGGACAGGGGAACTATGGCTACACCTTC.

The chain uses TRBV7-8 and TRBJ2-5; 7 nucleotides match TRBD2. The junction had 10 bases not matched to a gene; V was cut back by 3 bases and J by 6 bases. This CDR3 is 15 amino acids long. Per germline, CDR1 SGHVS and CDR2 FQNEAQ. CDR3 in amino acids: CASSFSGGSGQTQYF. The CDR3 DNA reads as TGTGCCAGCAGCTTTTCGGGCGGGAGTGGGCAGACCCAGTACTTC. The variable domain in full, completed from reference TRBV7-8 and TRBJ2-5, reads GAGVSQSPRYKVAKRGQDVALRCDPISGHVSLFWYQQALGQGPEFLTYFQNEAQLDKSGLPSDRFFAERPEGSVSTLKIQRTQQEDSAVYLCASSFSGGSGQTQYFGPGTRLLVL.

Regarding this clone: At one end, the junction sequence differs from germline, possibly due to a read error. The rearrangement joins TRBV7-7 to TRBJ1-1; 10 bases align to TRBD1. The CDR3 has 14 residues. Germline V gene sequence: CDR1 SSHAT, CDR2 FNYEAQ (reference sequence). CDR3: CASSKGQGTAEAFF. The CDR3 DNA is TGTGCTAGCAGTAAGGGACAGGGGACGGCTGAAGCTTTCTTT.

This sequence joins TRBV6-2 or TRBV6-3 and TRBJ2-1, with a weak D call TRBD2 (6 bases). The germline CDR1 and CDR2 sequences are MNHEY and SVGEGT. This CDR3 has 12 residues. V was shortened by 6 bases and J by 7 bases, with 10 bases between the two germline ends. CDR3 sequence (DNA): TGTGCCAGCAGCCTGGGGGGAAATGAGCAGTTCTTC. It encodes CASSLGGNEQFF.

This chain links TRBV19 with TRBJ2-4; D is possibly TRBD2 (5 bases). The CDR3 has 14 residues. Germline lookup yields CDR1 LNHDA and CDR2 SQIVND (reference sequence). V was trimmed by 3 bases and J by 4 bases, leaving 10 bases between them. The CDR3 DNA reads as TGTGCCAGTAGTATGGGGAGAGATAAAAACATTCAGTACTTC. Translated, it gives CASSMGRDKNIQYF.